These 11 T cell receptor beta chains were sequenced from one sample in a study of T-cell memory formation after mild COVID-19. MiXCR, run by TCRdb on the 5' RACE reads, gives a single entry per CDR3 protein. The sample comprises approximately 290,000 distinct CDR3 sequences, roughly 8% of which are singletons, and less than 25% rests with the top ten. Specimen: PBMCs or a T cell subset sorted from them (not recorded which). These receptors came from a man aged 18 to 35 who had mild COVID-19 (a few samples of this study predate the infection). Cell type and time point are not known.

This clonotype was picked up a small number of times. J is TRBJ1-2 and V is TRBV29-1, with D hard to call. CDR3 length: 14 residues. In germline, CDR1 is SQVTM, CDR2 ANQGSEA. Trimming pared 0 bases from V and 7 bases from J, leaving 15 bases between. The CDR3 nucleotides read TGCAGCGTTGAAGAGGGCCCGGTGGGAGGTGGCTACACCTTC. The encoded protein is CSVEEGPVGGGYTF.

This clonotype was observed at least ten times. CDR3 DNA: TGTGCCAGCAGTAGGGGGCCCCCCAGGGGTGAGCAGTTCTTC. Protein product: CASSRGPPRGEQFF. The V and J genes are TRBV7-2 and TRBJ2-1, with TRBD1 matching over 7 bases. Germline-derived CDR1 and CDR2 are SGHTA and FQGNSA. The CDR3 is 14 residues long. Losses at the gene ends were 6 bases for V and 9 bases for J; bases not matched to a gene: 11.

The V and J genes are TRBV19 and TRBJ2-1; tentative D call: TRBD2 (6 bases). Germline V gives CDR1 LNHDA, CDR2 SQIVND (reference sequence). Deletions cut 5 bases from V and 7 bases from J, with 12 bases between. The CDR3 spans 13 residues. The CDR3 nucleotides read TGTGCCAGTAGTCTCGGGGGTAAAAATGAGCAGTTCTTC. This codes for CASSLGGKNEQFF.

This sequence joins TRBV6-5 and TRBJ2-1, with TRBD1 identical over 9 bases. The CDR3 runs 16 residues. Germline values: CDR1 MNHEY, CDR2 SVGAGI. V dropped 2 bases and J dropped 6; count of bases not matched to a gene: 8. DNA of the CDR3: TGTGCCAGCAGTTACCCACCGGGACAGGGACTCAATGAGCAGTTCTTC. Protein sequence: CASSYPPGQGLNEQFF.

J is TRBJ1-1 and V is TRBV18, with D perhaps matching TRBD1 (5 bases). The CDR3 length is 16 residues. Trimming removed 5 bases at V and 1 base at J, with 17 bases between. CDR1 KGHSH and CDR2 LQKENI come from the germline V gene. The CDR3 spells CASSSLQGKGNTEAFF. The CDR3 DNA follows: TGTGCCAGCTCATCACTGCAGGGAAAAGGGAACACTGAAGCTTTCTTT.

The chain recombines TRBV27 with TRBJ2-1; D remains ambiguous. Germline values: CDR1 MNHEY, CDR2 SMNVEV (reference sequence). V gave up 3 bases and J gave up 6 bases, with 12 bases separating them. The CDR3 consists of 14 residues. CDR3 in amino acids: CASSFGRTPNEQFF. The CDR3, as DNA: TGTGCCAGCAGTTTTGGCCGGACCCCCAATGAGCAGTTCTTC.

The chain has TRBV29-1 and TRBJ1-1; 8 bases align to TRBD1. V shed 7 bases, J shed 5 bases, and the junction held 12 bases outside the gene matches. The germline V gene has CDR1 SQVTM and CDR2 ANQGSEA. The CDR3 length is 14 residues. The CDR3: CSGRQGPTWTEAFF. The CDR3 DNA reads as TGCAGCGGCCGACAGGGGCCTACGTGGACTGAAGCTTTCTTT.

This clonotype was detected a few times. The rearrangement links TRBV4-3 to TRBJ1-5; D unclear. Germline V CDR1 and CDR2: LGHNA, YSLEER. This CDR3 is built from 15 residues. Trimming cost V 1 base and J 5 bases, with 12 bases left between them. The CDR3 coding sequence is TGCGCCAGCAGCCAAGGCTTTAACAAAGATCAGCCCCAGCATTTT. Translation gives CASSQGFNKDQPQHF.

The V gene is TRBV4-1, the J gene TRBJ2-5; 10 bases line up with TRBD2. The trim removed 1 base at V and 4 bases at J, leaving 6 bases unmatched. Germline values: CDR1 MGHRA, CDR2 YSYEKL. The CDR3 runs 16 residues. CDR3 bases: TGCGCCAGCAGCCAAGTCCAACTAGCGGGGCGAGAGACCCAGTACTTC. Encoded protein: CASSQVQLAGRETQYF.

The chain couples TRBV10-3 to TRBJ2-3, with a tentative D call TRBD2 (5 bases). The CDR3 runs to 11 residues. Looked up from germline, CDR1 is ENHRY and CDR2 is SYGVKD. The V end lost 10 bases, the J end lost 2 bases, and 7 bases lay between the germline ends. The CDR3 nucleotides are TGTGCCAGCGGGTCCACAGATACGCAGTATTTT. Protein: CASGSTDTQYF.

There are a few counts of this clonotype. V usage is TRBV6-2 or TRBV6-3 and J usage is TRBJ2-5; 7 bases align to TRBD1. V gave up 6 bases and J gave up 7 bases; unmatched junction bases: 11. This CDR3 is built from 14 residues. CDR1 is MNHEY, CDR2 SVGEGT, per germline. The CDR3 DNA follows: TGTGCCAGCAGAAACAGGGGCCCCCAGTGGACCCAGTACTTC. Protein: CASRNRGPQWTQYF.